The 18 T cell receptor beta chains below all came from one sample that was sequenced in a study of T cells in Graves' hyperthyroidism and ophthalmopathy. Amplification of TCR beta CDR3 regions used RNA as the template. The TCR CDR3 was amplified in a first-round RT-PCR using the HTBI primer set. MiXCR was run by TCRdb on the multiplex PCR reads, yielding one entry per CDR3 protein. The sample lists 640,000 or so distinct CDR3 sequences, about 14% seen once, with 3.5% to 4.5% in the top ten. The source material was blood. The receptors shown here come from a woman aged 40 to 49 with Graves' ophthalmopathy.

This clonotype was observed at least ten times. This chain's CDR3 is CASSLLTSGVQETQYF. Here the CDR3 DNA reads TGTGCCAGCAGCTTATTAACTAGCGGAGTTCAAGAGACCCAGTACTTC. The V gene is TRBV7-8, the J gene TRBJ2-5; 8 bases match TRBD2. The length of the CDR3 is 16 residues. Losses at the gene ends were 2 bases for V and 2 bases for J; bases not matched to a gene: 7. Germline lookup yields CDR1 SGHVS and CDR2 FQNEAQ.

A few counts support this clonotype. Here the CDR3 DNA reads TGTGCCAGCATCCAACCATCACAGTTCATGAACACTGAAGCTTTCTTT. Translation gives CASIQPSQFMNTEAFF. The chain combines TRBV28 with TRBJ1-1; D unclear. The ends were cut back, 7 bases at V and 0 bases at J, with 18 bases in the middle. The CDR3 length is 16 residues. Looked up from germline, CDR1 is MDHEN and CDR2 is SYDVKM.

This clonotype was detected many times. The rearrangement joins TRBV28 to TRBJ1-1; D gene unclear. V was cut by 4 bases and J by 6 bases, with 18 bases left in between. CDR1 MDHEN and CDR2 SYDVKM come from the germline V gene. CDR3 size: 15 residues. The CDR3 DNA follows: TGTGCCAGCAGTTCTCGACGGACGGGCGGATCTGAAGCTTTCTTT. This codes for CASSSRRTGGSEAFF.

This clonotype was recorded at least ten times. The chain uses TRBV29-1 and TRBJ1-1; tentatively, D is TRBD1 (5 bases). Germline lookup yields CDR1 SQVTM and CDR2 ANQGSEA. The CDR3 is made up of 13 amino acids. Trimming shortened V by 4 bases and J by 0 bases, and 9 bases separated the two germline ends. The CDR3 nucleotides read TGCAGCGTTGTGACAGCCCTGAACACTGAAGCTTTCTTT. Encoded protein: CSVVTALNTEAFF.

This rearrangement joins TRBV4-1 to TRBJ2-7, with a weak D call TRBD2 (6 bases). Germline loops: CDR1 MGHRA, CDR2 YSYEKL. The CDR3 has 15 residues. V was clipped by 1 base and J by 7 bases, with 17 bases between them. The CDR3, as DNA: TGCGCCAGCAGCCAAGTGTCCACGGGACTGGGGGAGCAGTACTTC. Translation: CASSQVSTGLGEQYF.

Only a few counts were recorded for this clonotype. One end of the junction does not line up with germline, which may come from a read error. The V call is TRBV27, the J call TRBJ2-2; D call uncertain. Germline loops: CDR1 MNHEY, CDR2 SMNVEV (reference sequence). This CDR3 has 12 amino acids. The CDR3: CAGSLTPGELFF. CDR3 coding DNA: TGTGCCGGCAGTTTAACACCGGGGGAGCTGTTTTTT.

CDR3 DNA sequence: TGTGCCAGCAGTTTTGGCTCGGCGAGGGGCACTGAAGCTTTCTTT. Its translation is CASSFGSARGTEAFF. This sequence joins TRBV12-3 or TRBV12-4 and TRBJ1-1; weak D call: TRBD1 (5 bases). With 3 bases removed from V and 4 bases from J, the gap between germline ends came to 15 bases. This CDR3 spans 15 amino acids.

This clonotype has just a few counts. The rearrangement uses TRBV3-1 and TRBJ2-7, with 9 bases matching TRBD2. The CDR3 totals 16 residues. Trimming removed 2 bases from V and 2 bases from J; junction bases left unmatched: 7. CDR1 is LGHDT, CDR2 YNNKEL, per germline (reference sequence). The CDR3 DNA reads TGTGCCAGCAGCCAAATCCGCCTAGCGGGACCCTACGAGCAGTACTTC. Encoded protein: CASSQIRLAGPYEQYF.

This clonotype showed up many times. The chain joins TRBV20-1 to TRBJ1-1, with TRBD1 as a possible D gene (6 bases). CDR1 and CDR2 (germline): DFQATT, SNEGSKA (reference sequence). V lost 5 bases and J lost 0, with 10 bases in between. There are 13 residues in the CDR3. The CDR3 protein is CSAEGGMNTEAFF. The CDR3 region has the DNA TGCAGTGCTGAGGGGGGAATGAACACTGAAGCTTTCTTT.

This clonotype was counted many times. The chain has TRBV7-8 and TRBJ2-7; D gene uncertain. V was cut by 1 base and J by 0 bases, with 7 bases left in between. Germline CDR1 and CDR2: SGHVS and FQNEAQ. This CDR3 region has 14 residues. CDR3 loop: CASSLVADSYEQYF. The CDR3 DNA sequence: TGTGCCAGCAGCTTAGTCGCAGACTCCTACGAGCAGTACTTC.

This clonotype was seen at least ten times. The V gene is TRBV2, the J gene TRBJ1-1; weak D call: TRBD1 (5 bases). CDR3 length: 11 amino acids. Germline loops: CDR1 SNHLY, CDR2 FYNNEI. Trimming stripped 10 bases from V and 5 bases from J, with 11 bases between. The CDR3 protein is CAIGARTEAFF. Written as DNA, the CDR3 is TGTGCCATCGGGGCGAGGACTGAAGCTTTCTTT.

This clonotype was observed a few times. The genes are TRBV18 and TRBJ1-1, with D perhaps matching TRBD1 (5 bases). Germline-derived CDR1 and CDR2 are KGHSH and LQKENI. This CDR3 region has 15 residues. V lost 2 bases and J 7 bases, leaving 17 bases between the germline ends. The CDR3 DNA reads as TGTGCCAGCTCACCAAATGTCCGTGGGGCGGGTGAAGCTTTCTTT. Protein sequence: CASSPNVRGAGEAFF. The full variable domain, completed using reference TRBV18 and TRBJ1-1, is NAGVMQNPRHLVRRRGQEARLRCSPMKGHSHVYWYRQLPEEGLKFMVYLQKENIIDESGMPKERFSAEFPKEGPSILRIQQVVRGDSAAYFCASSPNVRGAGEAFFGQGTRLTVV.

There are many counts of this clonotype. The V gene is TRBV28, the J gene TRBJ2-5; the D gene is possibly TRBD1 (6 bases). The CDR3 is made up of 13 amino acids. With 5 bases removed from V and 6 bases from J, the gap between germline ends came to 13 bases. CDR1 is MDHEN, CDR2 SYDVKM, per germline. CDR3 in amino acids: CASSGAGEKTQYF. The CDR3 nucleotides are TGTGCCAGCAGTGGAGCAGGGGAGAAGACCCAGTACTTC.

As concerns this clonotype: A single base separates this from a much larger clone, so it may be a read error. The rearrangement links TRBV27 to TRBJ2-5; D is undetermined. The length of the CDR3 is 13 residues. Germline CDR1 and CDR2: MNHEY and SMNVEV (reference sequence). V was cut by 6 bases and J by 1 base, with 9 bases left in between. CDR3 in amino acids: CASRTLTQETQYF. The CDR3 bases are TGTGCCAGCAGGACCCTGACCCAAGAGACCCAGTACTTC.

There are many counts of this clonotype. This chain uses TRBV5-1 with TRBJ1-2; 7 positions match TRBD1. CDR1 and CDR2 (germline): SGHRS, YFSETQ. This CDR3 has 13 amino acids. The V segment lost 4 bases and the J segment 4 bases; nucleotides outside the gene matches: 4. The DNA for the CDR3 is TGCGCCAGCAGCCCAGGACAGGCCTATGGCTACACCTTC. It translates to CASSPGQAYGYTF.

This clonotype came up a few times. The J gene is TRBJ2-5, the V gene TRBV7-3; D may correspond to TRBD1 or TRBD2 (5 bases each). This CDR3 contains 15 residues. The V and J ends lost 4 bases and 0 bases respectively, with 12 bases between them. Germline V lookup: CDR1 SGHTA, CDR2 FQGTGA. The CDR3 nucleotides are TGTGCCAGCAGCTCCGGGACCTTGGACCAAGAGACCCAGTACTTC. Its translation is CASSSGTLDQETQYF.

This clonotype was picked up a small number of times. CDR3 loop: CASSEDRGDTQYF. Written as DNA, the CDR3 is TGTGCCAGCAGTGAGGACAGGGGCGATACGCAGTATTTT. The genes are TRBV6-1 and TRBJ2-3; 9 bases agree with TRBD1. The V segment lost 3 bases and the J segment 6 bases; nucleotides outside the gene matches: 1. The CDR3 spans 13 residues. Per germline, CDR1 MNHNS and CDR2 SASEGT.

The genes are TRBV5-1 and TRBJ2-5; maybe TRBD1 (6 bases). Germline assignment: CDR1 SGHRS and CDR2 YFSETQ. The CDR3 is 13 residues long. Trimming removed 3 bases at V and 4 bases at J, with 10 bases between. CDR3 DNA sequence: TGCGCCAGCAGCTCCCAGGGGTCAGAGACCCAGTACTTC. It is translated as CASSSQGSETQYF.